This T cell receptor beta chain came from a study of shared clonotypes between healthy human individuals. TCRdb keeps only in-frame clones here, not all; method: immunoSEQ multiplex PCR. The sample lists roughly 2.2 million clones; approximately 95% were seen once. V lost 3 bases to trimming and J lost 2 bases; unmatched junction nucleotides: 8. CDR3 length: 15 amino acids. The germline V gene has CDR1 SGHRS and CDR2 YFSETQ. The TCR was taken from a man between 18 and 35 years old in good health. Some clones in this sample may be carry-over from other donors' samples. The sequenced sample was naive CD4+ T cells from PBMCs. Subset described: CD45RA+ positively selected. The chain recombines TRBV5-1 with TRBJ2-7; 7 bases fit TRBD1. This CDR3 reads CASSSALQGTYEQYF. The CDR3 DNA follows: TGCGCCAGCAGCTCCGCACTACAGGGGACCTACGAGCAGTACTTC.